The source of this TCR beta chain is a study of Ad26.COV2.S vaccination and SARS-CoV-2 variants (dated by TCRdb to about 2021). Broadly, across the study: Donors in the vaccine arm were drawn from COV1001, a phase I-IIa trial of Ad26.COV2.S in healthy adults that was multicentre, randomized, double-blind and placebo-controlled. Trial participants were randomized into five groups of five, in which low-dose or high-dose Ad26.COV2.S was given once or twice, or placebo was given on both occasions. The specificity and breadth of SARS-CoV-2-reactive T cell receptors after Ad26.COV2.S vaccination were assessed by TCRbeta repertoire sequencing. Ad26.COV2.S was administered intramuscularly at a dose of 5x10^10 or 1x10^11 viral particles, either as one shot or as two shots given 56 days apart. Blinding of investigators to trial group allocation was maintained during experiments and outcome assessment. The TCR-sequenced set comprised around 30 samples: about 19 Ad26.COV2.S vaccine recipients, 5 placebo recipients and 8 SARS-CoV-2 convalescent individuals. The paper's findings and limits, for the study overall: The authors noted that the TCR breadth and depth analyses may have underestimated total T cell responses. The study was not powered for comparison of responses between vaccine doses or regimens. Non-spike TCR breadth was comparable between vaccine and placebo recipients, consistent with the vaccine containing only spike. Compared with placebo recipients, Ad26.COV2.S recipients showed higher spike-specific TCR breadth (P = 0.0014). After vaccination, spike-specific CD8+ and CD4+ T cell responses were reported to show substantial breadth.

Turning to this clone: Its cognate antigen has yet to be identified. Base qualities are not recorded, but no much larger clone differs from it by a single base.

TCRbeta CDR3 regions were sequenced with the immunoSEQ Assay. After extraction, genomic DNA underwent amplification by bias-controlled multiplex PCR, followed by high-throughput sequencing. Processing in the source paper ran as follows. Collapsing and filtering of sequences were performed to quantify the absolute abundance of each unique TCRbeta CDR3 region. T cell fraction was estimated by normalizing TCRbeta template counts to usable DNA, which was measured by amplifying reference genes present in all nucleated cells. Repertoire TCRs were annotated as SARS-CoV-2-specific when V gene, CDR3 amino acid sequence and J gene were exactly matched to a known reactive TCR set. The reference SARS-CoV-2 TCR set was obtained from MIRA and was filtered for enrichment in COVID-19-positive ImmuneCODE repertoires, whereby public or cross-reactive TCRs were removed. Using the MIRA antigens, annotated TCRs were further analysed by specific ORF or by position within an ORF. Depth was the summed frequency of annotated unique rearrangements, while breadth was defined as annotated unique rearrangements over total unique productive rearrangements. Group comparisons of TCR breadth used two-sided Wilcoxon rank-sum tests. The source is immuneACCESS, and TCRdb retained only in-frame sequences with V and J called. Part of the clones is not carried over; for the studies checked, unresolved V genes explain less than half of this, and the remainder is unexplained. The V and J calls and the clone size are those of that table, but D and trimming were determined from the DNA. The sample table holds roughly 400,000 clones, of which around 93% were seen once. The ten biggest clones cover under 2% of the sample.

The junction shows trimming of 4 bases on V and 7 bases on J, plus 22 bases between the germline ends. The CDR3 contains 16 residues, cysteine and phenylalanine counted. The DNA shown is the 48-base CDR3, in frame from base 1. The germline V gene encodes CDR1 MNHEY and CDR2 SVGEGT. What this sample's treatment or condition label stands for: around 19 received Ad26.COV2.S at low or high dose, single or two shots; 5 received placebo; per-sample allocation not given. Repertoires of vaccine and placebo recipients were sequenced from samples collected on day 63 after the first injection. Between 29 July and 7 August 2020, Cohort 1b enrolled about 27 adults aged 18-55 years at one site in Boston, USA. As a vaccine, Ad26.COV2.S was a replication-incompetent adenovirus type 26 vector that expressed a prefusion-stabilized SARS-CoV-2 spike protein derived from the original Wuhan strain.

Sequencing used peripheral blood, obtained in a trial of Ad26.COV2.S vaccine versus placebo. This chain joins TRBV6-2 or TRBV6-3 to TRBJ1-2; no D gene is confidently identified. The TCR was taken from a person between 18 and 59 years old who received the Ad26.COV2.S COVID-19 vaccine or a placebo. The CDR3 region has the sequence CASSFPLGPSRSGYTF. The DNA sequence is TGTGCCAGCAGTTTTCCCCTCGGTCCCTCAAGGAGTGGCTACACCTTC.